This T cell receptor (beta chain) emerged from a study of T cell repertoires in cytomegalovirus infection. Turning to the study itself: It can be stated that public TCR beta signatures indicated CMV infection as well as a matching HLA type. Findings of the study overall: Accumulated public TCR beta family frequency recognized individuals carrying CMV together with the relevant HLA. CMV-specific TCR beta clonotypes restricted by HLA-C were the ones dominating the ex vivo response.

Trimming removed 4 bases at V and 3 bases at J, with 16 bases between. The CDR3 loop spans 16 amino acids. Per the germline V gene, CDR1 is SGHTA and CDR2 is FQGNSA. At least ten counts were recorded for this clonotype. The antigen remains unidentified. TCRdb recomputed calls from the reads with MiXCR, one row per CDR3 protein. The sample contains approximately 180,000 distinct CDR3 sequences, 7.5% to 10% of which appear only once. The J gene is TRBJ1-3, the V gene TRBV7-2, with D unclear. Material: PBMCs. The source of this sequence is a human donor in good health (CMV status not recorded). Some clones in this sample may be carry-over from other donors' samples. The CDR3 nucleotides are TGTGCCAGCAGCTCCTTTTCGAGCGGGCTTGGAAACACCATATATTTT. Protein product: CASSSFSSGLGNTIYF.